This T cell receptor beta chain was sequenced for a study of T cell responses to AZD1222 COVID-19 vaccine. The trim removed 11 bases at V and 8 bases at J, leaving 16 bases unmatched. The CDR3 covers 15 residues. In germline, CDR1 is SNHLY, CDR2 FYNNEI. Study-level results: White British people made up most donors, females outnumbered males, and clonal diversity was possibly underestimated. Repertoires were obtained only post-peak T cell response.

This clone was recorded a few times. Its antigen is unknown. The protocol was immunoSEQ multiplex PCR, while the TCRdb copy is restricted to in-frame clones and leaves out a portion. The sample lists 150,000 to 200,000 clones, about 87% occurring once. The source of this sequence is an adult who received the MenACWY meningococcal vaccine as a control. The input for sequencing was peripheral blood, taken 28 days after the second dose of the MenACWY control vaccine. The chain combines TRBV2 with TRBJ1-4, with 8 bases identical to TRBD1. This chain's CDR3 is CAGKGQGGLTEKLFF. CDR3 nucleotides: TGTGCCGGGAAAGGACAGGGTGGTCTTACGGAAAAACTGTTTTTT. The full variable domain, rest sourced from reference TRBV2 and TRBJ1-4, is EPEVTQTPSHQVTQMGQEVILRCVPISNHLYFYWYRQILGQKVEFLVSFYNNEISEKSEIFDDQFSVERPDGSNFTLKIRSTKLEDSAMYFCAGKGQGGLTEKLFFGSGTQLSVL.